This TCR beta chain is drawn from a study of long-term antiretroviral therapy in people with HIV. This CDR3 region has 16 residues. V was shortened by 2 bases and J by 0 bases, with 9 bases between the two germline ends. The V gene's germline CDR1 is SGDLS and CDR2 YYNGEE. Researchers ran immunoSEQ v3.0 at survey level. Profiled with immunoSEQ multiplex PCR; TCRdb holds only in-frame clones, not every one. The sample lists roughly 20,000 clones, roughly 86% seen once, with about 4% in the top ten. V usage is TRBV9 and J usage is TRBJ2-6; tentative D call: TRBD1 (5 bases). The sequenced sample was unsorted PBMCs, obtained 2.1 years after starting antiretroviral therapy. This TCR was recovered from a man between 18 and 35 years old with HIV. The CDR3 here is CASSVRVNSGANVLTF. The DNA for the CDR3 is TGTGCCAGCAGCGTCAGGGTTAACTCTGGGGCCAACGTCCTGACTTTC.